The rows below give T cell receptor beta chains drawn from one sample of a study of shared clonotypes between healthy human individuals. Generated by immunoSEQ multiplex PCR, the TCRdb table keeps only in-frame clones and is missing some. Among more than 2 million clones listed, 93% were seen once. Sequenced: naive CD8+ T cells from PBMCs. All receptors come from a man younger than 35 in good health. Some clones in this sample may be carry-over from other donors' samples. Both conserved end residues are part of each CDR3. Each record gives: clone size, D gene, J gene, V gene, CDR3 DNA, CDR3 protein. D genes are given only for firm matches. Only part of the rows carry a size: once, few, many, or a class if the clone is expanded.

NA,NA,TRBJ2-3,TRBV21-1,TGTGCCAGCAGCGCTCTAGCCGGGACAGAGCCCACAGATACGCAGTATTTT,CASSALAGTEPTDTQYF
NA,TRBD2,TRBJ2-2,TRBV7-8,TGTGCCAGCAGCTTAGCCGCGGGAGGGCCCATGCACGGGGAGCTGTTTTTT,CASSLAAGGPMHGELFF
once,TRBD1,TRBJ1-5,TRBV27,TGTGCCAGCAGTTTATCGAGGACAGGATCTAATCAGCCCCAGCATTTT,CASSLSRTGSNQPQHF
NA,TRBD2,TRBJ2-2,TRBV7-9,TGTGCCAGCAGCCCGCGAGGACTAGCGGGTGAGGACACCGGGGAGCTGTTTTTT,CASSPRGLAGEDTGELFF
NA,TRBD1,TRBJ1-2,TRBV28,TGTGCCAGCAGTTTCGACAGGGTTTTTGAGGCTAACTATGGCTACACCTTC,CASSFDRVFEANYGYTF
NA,TRBD1,TRBJ2-3,TRBV15,TGTGCCACCAGCAGCTCGGGACAGGGAACGAAGAATACGCAGTATTTT,CATSSSGQGTKNTQYF
NA,NA,TRBJ2-1,TRBV7-3,TGTGCCAGCAGCTTAAACGGAGAGAGCTCCTACAATGAGCAGTTCTTC,CASSLNGESSYNEQFF
NA,NA,TRBJ2-3,TRBV19,TGTGCCAGTAGTATATTAAGGGGAGCGGATACGCAGTATTTT,CASSILRGADTQYF
NA,TRBD1,TRBJ2-4,TRBV2,TGTGCCAGCACCCATAGGGACAGGGAATACAAAAACATTCAGTACTTC,CASTHRDREYKNIQYF
NA,TRBD2,TRBJ2-2,TRBV9,TGTGCCAGCACCCCTGGGAGGGGTAGGTCCGGGGAGCTGTTTTTT,CASTPGRGRSGELFF
NA,NA,TRBJ2-3,TRBV4-3,TGCGCCAGCAGCCAAGGGGCCGGGAGTAGCACAGATACGCAGTATTTT,CASSQGAGSSTDTQYF
NA,TRBD2,TRBJ2-2,TRBV7-2,TGTGCCAGCCAGACAAGGGAGGGCCCAGCCGGGGAGCTGTTTTTT,CASQTREGPAGELFF
once,TRBD1,TRBJ2-1,TRBV7-2,TGTGCCAGCAGCTTAAGGCAGGGGGCCCGCAATGAGCAGTTCTTC,CASSLRQGARNEQFF
NA,NA,TRBJ2-2,TRBV19,TGTGCCACCCTGGACAGATCGAACACCGGGGAGCTGTTTTTT,CATLDRSNTGELFF
NA,TRBD1,TRBJ1-2,TRBV2,TGTGCCAGCACAGACCGGTCCACAGGGGACTACACCTTC,CASTDRSTGDYTF
NA,NA,TRBJ2-3,TRBV18,TGTGCCAGCTCACCCCCAGAGATCCCAGATACGCAGTATTTT,CASSPPEIPDTQYF
NA,NA,TRBJ1-1,TRBV27,TGTGCCAGCAGTACCCCAATGCGGGACCCTGAAGCTTTCTTT,CASSTPMRDPEAFF
NA,TRBD2,TRBJ2-1,TRBV7-9,TGTGCCAGCAGCCCTACCACTAGCGGGAGTTGGTACAATGAGCAGTTCTTC,CASSPTTSGSWYNEQFF
NA,NA,TRBJ1-2,TRBV7-2,TGTGCCAGCAGCTTAGGGGCGGGGGAGAACACCTTC,CASSLGAGENTF
NA,TRBD1,TRBJ1-2,TRBV9,TGTGCCAGCAGCGTAGGGACAGGGCATGGCTACACCTTC,CASSVGTGHGYTF
NA,TRBD2,TRBJ2-1,TRBV7-6,TGTGCCAGCAGCTTAGCCGTGACTAGCGGCGACAATGAGCAGTTCTTC,CASSLAVTSGDNEQFF
NA,NA,TRBJ2-7,TRBV7-2,TGTGCCAGCAGCTTAGTGGGCGTGGGGGACCGAATAGATGAGCAGTACTTC,CASSLVGVGDRIDEQYF
NA,NA,TRBJ2-5,TRBV28,TGTGCCAGCAGGCCGGGGACTTTACAAGAGACCCAGTACTTC,CASRPGTLQETQYF
NA,NA,TRBJ2-1,TRBV9,TGTGCCAGCAGCGGGTGGGTAGGTGTTGAGCAGTTCTTC,CASSGWVGVEQFF
NA,NA,TRBJ2-7,TRBV30,TGTGCCTGGAGTGTAGTACAGGGATACGAGCAGTACTTC,CAWSVVQGYEQYF
once,TRBD2,TRBJ2-1,TRBV4-1,TGCGCCAGCGGGAGGGAAAGGGAGGACAATGAGCAGTTCTTC,CASGREREDNEQFF
NA,NA,TRBJ2-1,TRBV15,TGTGCCACCAGCAGAGATTTGCACACCGGTTCAGGTAATGAGCAGTTCTTC,CATSRDLHTGSGNEQFF
NA,NA,TRBJ2-7,TRBV5-1,TGCGCCAGCAGCCTGCTGACGGGCACCTACGAGCAGTACTTC,CASSLLTGTYEQYF
NA,TRBD2,TRBJ2-1,TRBV9,TGTGCCAGCAGCGGGAGCGGGAGGGCCTCGGATGAGCAGTTCTTC,CASSGSGRASDEQFF
once,NA,TRBJ1-5,TRBV19,TGTGCCAGTAGTATCGTAGCCGCCAATCAGCCCCAGCATTTT,CASSIVAANQPQHF
NA,NA,TRBJ1-3,TRBV4-1,TGCGCCAGCAGCCAAGTGAGGGACTCTGGAAACACCATATATTTT,CASSQVRDSGNTIYF
NA,NA,TRBJ2-3,TRBV7-9,TGTGCCAGCAGCCTACGGTCGGGGGGCAGCACAGATACGCAGTATTTT,CASSLRSGGSTDTQYF
NA,NA,TRBJ2-7,TRBV7-6,TGTGCCAGCAGCACATCCCCAGGGACATTTCTGTCTTTC,CASSTSPGTFLSF
NA,NA,TRBJ2-7,TRBV19,TGTGCCAGTAGCCTGAACGGGGGACAGCCAAACGAGCAGTACTTC,CASSLNGGQPNEQYF
NA,NA,TRBJ2-7,TRBV7-3,TGTGCCAGCAGCTTAAGTCCGGTCGGGGAGCAGTACTTC,CASSLSPVGEQYF
NA,TRBD1,TRBJ1-4,TRBV10-3,TGTGCCATCAGTGAGTCGATAACGGCCGGACAGGGAGTTGCAACTAATGAAAAACTGTTTTTT,CAISESITAGQGVATNEKLFF
NA,NA,TRBJ2-3,TRBV2,TGTGCCAGCAGGGAACTAGCAGATACGCAGTATTTT,CASRELADTQYF
once,NA,TRBJ2-7,TRBV5-5,TGTGCCAGCAGCTCGACCGACATCTCCCAACCTTACGAGCAGTACTTC,CASSSTDISQPYEQYF
NA,TRBD1,TRBJ1-2,TRBV7-2,TGTGCCAGCAGCCCTCGGACAGGGGGGGATGGCTACACCTTC,CASSPRTGGDGYTF
NA,TRBD2,TRBJ2-7,TRBV7-6,TGTGCCAGCAGCTTATTCCCGTCAGATCCTAGCGGGACCAAAGGCCCCTACGAGCAGTACTTC,CASSLFPSDPSGTKGPYEQYF
NA,TRBD2,TRBJ2-1,TRBV7-9,TGTGCCAGCAGCTTCAGTTCGGGACTAGCGGTTTCCCGGAGCAATGAGCAGTTCTTC,CASSFSSGLAVSRSNEQFF
once,TRBD2,TRBJ2-2,TRBV4-3,TGCGCCAGCAGCCAGCATAGGGCGGGAGGTTCCGGGGAGCTGTTTTTT,CASSQHRAGGSGELFF
NA,NA,TRBJ1-2,TRBV28,TGTGCCAGCAGTTTATCTCTGGACAGTTATGGCTACACCTTC,CASSLSLDSYGYTF
NA,NA,TRBJ2-7,TRBV7-9,TGTGCCAGCAGACTTAGTGGGGGGTTTGACCCCTACGAGCAGTACTTC,CASRLSGGFDPYEQYF
NA,NA,TRBJ2-1,TRBV4-3,TGCGCCAGCAGCCAAGGGGCTAGCGACTACAATGAGCAGTTCTTC,CASSQGASDYNEQFF
NA,NA,TRBJ2-5,TRBV5-1,TGCGCCAGCAGCTTGGTTGCCGCGCTCGGGCAAGAGACCCAGTACTTC,CASSLVAALGQETQYF
once,NA,TRBJ1-2,TRBV10-3,TGTGCCATCAGGAGGGAGGACGCCGCTAACTATGGCTACACCTTC,CAIRREDAANYGYTF
NA,NA,TRBJ2-1,TRBV2,TGTGCCATCCCTAGGGGGAGTGGGGTTATCAATGAGCAGTTCTTC,CAIPRGSGVINEQFF